One sample yielded the 29 T cell receptor beta chains listed below, sequenced in a study of blood T cell repertoires in COVID-19. Data came from immunoSEQ multiplex PCR; TCRdb stores just in-frame clones and leaves some out. Of fewer than 350,000 clones listed, 85% to 95% are singletons. The sequenced sample was PBMCs or T cells enriched from blood (not recorded which). The receptors stem from a man in his forties who had been exposed to COVID-19.

This chain uses TRBV30 with TRBJ2-7; D may be TRBD1 (6 bases). Trimming removed 1 base from V and 7 bases from J, with 11 bases in between. In germline, CDR1 is GTSNPN, CDR2 SVGIG (reference sequence). The CDR3 has 12 residues. The CDR3, as DNA: TGTGCCTGGAGTGAAACGACAGGAGAGCAGTACTTC. It is translated as CAWSETTGEQYF.

CDR3 amino acids: CASSLRQVSYEQYF. The CDR3 DNA is TGTGCCAGCAGTCTACGACAGGTTTCCTACGAGCAGTACTTC. The chain recombines TRBV28 with TRBJ2-7; D possibly corresponds to TRBD1 (6 bases). Trimming stripped 5 bases from V and 1 base from J, with 12 bases between. Germline V gene sequence: CDR1 MDHEN, CDR2 SYDVKM. This CDR3 contains 14 residues.

The genes are TRBV6-6 and TRBJ2-5; D unclear. The germline V gene has CDR1 MNHNY and CDR2 SVGAGI (reference sequence). The V gene lost 3 bases and the J gene lost 2 bases, with 7 bases spanning the gap. The CDR3 totals 13 residues. The DNA for the CDR3 is TGTGCCAGCAGTTATTCCGAGCAAGAGACCCAGTACTTC. Translation: CASSYSEQETQYF.

V usage is TRBV5-6 and J usage is TRBJ2-1; 9 positions match TRBD2. The CDR3 runs 14 residues. CDR1 is SGHDT, CDR2 YYEEEE, per germline. Trimming took 6 bases from V and 6 from J; bases not matched to a gene: 7. The CDR3, as DNA: TGTGCCAGCACCTTTAGCGGGAGTATCAATGAGCAGTTCTTC. It codes for CASTFSGSINEQFF. The variable domain in full, completed from reference TRBV5-6 and TRBJ2-1, reads DAGVTQSPTHLIKTRGQQVTLRCSPKSGHDTVSWYQQALGQGPQFIFQYYEEEERQRGNFPDRFSGHQFPNYSSELNVNALLLGDSALYLCASTFSGSINEQFFGPGTRLTVL.

The chain is built from TRBV6-5 and TRBJ1-6; no clear D. The CDR3 has 12 residues. The ends were cut back, 5 bases at V and 9 bases at J, with 8 bases in the middle. Germline assignment: CDR1 MNHEY and CDR2 SVGAGI. The CDR3 DNA sequence: TGTGCCAGCAGTCCCAGGCTTTCACCCCTCCACTTT. Encoded protein: CASSPRLSPLHF.

The chain is built from TRBV23-1 and TRBJ2-7; the match to TRBD1 covers 8 bases. TRBV23-1 has ORF status, its function being uncertain. There are 17 residues in the CDR3. V was pared by 7 bases and J by 3 bases, with 17 bases of the junction left unmatched. CDR3 sequence: CASTPGQVSSAFYEQYF. The CDR3 nucleotides read TGCGCCAGCACCCCGGGACAGGTTTCCTCTGCTTTCTACGAGCAGTACTTC.

CDR3 residues: CASSGPGAGGLYEQYF. CDR3 nucleotides: TGTGCCAGCAGCGGCCCAGGAGCGGGAGGTCTCTACGAGCAGTACTTC. This rearrangement joins TRBV7-9 to TRBJ2-7; 9 nucleotides agree with TRBD2. CDR3 length: 16 amino acids. After removal of 5 bases from V and 3 bases from J, the junction contained 11 bases not matched to a gene. Germline CDR1 SEHNR, CDR2 FQNEAQ (reference sequence).

The rearrangement links TRBV18 to TRBJ1-4; D is ambiguous. The CDR3 consists of 15 residues. The V gene's germline CDR1 is KGHSH and CDR2 LQKENI. The ends were cut back, 2 bases at V and 8 bases at J, with 15 bases in the middle. The DNA for the CDR3 is TGTGCCAGCTCACCAACCGCTTTGGCGGGGGAAAAACTGTTTTTT. Translation gives CASSPTALAGEKLFF.

This clone was recorded once. DNA for the CDR3: TGTGCCAGCAGGGGGGGACAGGAATCCTTAGGAGAGCAGTACTTC. This translates into CASRGGQESLGEQYF. The chain combines TRBV5-4 with TRBJ2-7; 8 bases align to TRBD1. This CDR3 is 15 amino acids long. CDR1 and CDR2 (germline): SGHNT, YYREEE (reference sequence). J lost 7 bases, V lost 5 bases, and 14 bases had no gene match.

V is TRBV19 and J is TRBJ2-5, with 8 bases fitting TRBD1. This CDR3 contains 19 residues. CDR1 LNHDA and CDR2 SQIVND come from the germline V gene (reference sequence). With 0 bases clipped from V and 7 bases from J, the junction kept 19 bases outside the gene matches. This CDR3 reads CASSIDPSPHTGGTSTQYF. The CDR3, as DNA: TGTGCCAGTAGTATAGATCCCTCCCCCCACACAGGGGGGACCTCGACCCAGTACTTC. Full variable domain (remainder filled in from reference TRBV19 and TRBJ2-5): DGGITQSPKYLFRKEGQNVTLSCEQNLNHDAMYWYRQDPGQGLRLIYYSQIVNDFQKGDIAEGYSVSREKKESFPLTVTSAQKNPTAFYLCASSIDPSPHTGGTSTQYFGPGTRLLVL.

DNA for the CDR3: TGTGCCAGCAGCCAAGCGGGAGGGCAACGGGAGACCCAGTACTTC. Residues: CASSQAGGQRETQYF. The chain combines TRBV4-2 with TRBJ2-5; TRBD2 agrees at 8 bases. Trimming removed 1 base from V and 5 bases from J; junction bases left unmatched: 6. From germline, CDR1 is LGHNA and CDR2 YNFKEQ. The CDR3 covers 15 residues.

This clone turned up a few times. The chain employs TRBV30 and TRBJ2-1, with 8 bases aligning to TRBD1. This CDR3 has 14 amino acids. With V trimmed by 0 bases and J by 6 bases, 4 bases remained unmatched. Germline V gene lookup returns CDR1 GTSNPN and CDR2 SVGIG (reference sequence). This CDR3 is CAWSVGQGGNEQFF. Here the CDR3 DNA reads TGTGCCTGGAGTGTAGGACAGGGAGGCAATGAGCAGTTCTTC.

This chain uses TRBV5-1 with TRBJ1-2, with TRBD1 identical over 9 bases. The CDR3 covers 16 residues. With 4 bases clipped from V and 2 bases from J, the junction kept 9 bases outside the gene matches. In germline, CDR1 is SGHRS, CDR2 YFSETQ. The CDR3 nucleotides are TGCGCCAGCAGCACCACCGGGACAGGGCTAAACTATGGCTACACCTTC. Protein: CASSTTGTGLNYGYTF.

The chain has TRBV5-1 and TRBJ1-1, with D unclear. The CDR3 is 15 amino acids. V was cut by 6 bases and J by 1 base, with 16 bases left in between. The germline gives CDR1 SGHRS, CDR2 YFSETQ. CDR3 loop: CASNPGGLQNTEAFF. For the CDR3, the DNA is TGCGCCAGCAACCCTGGAGGGCTTCAGAACACTGAAGCTTTCTTT.

This chain connects TRBV7-3 to TRBJ2-1; TRBD2 matches at 12 bases. Germline assignment: CDR1 SGHTA and CDR2 FQGTGA. J gave up 5 bases and V 4 bases, and 3 bases lay outside the gene matches. This CDR3 contains 15 residues. The CDR3 DNA sequence: TGTGCCAGCAGCTCAGGACTAGCGGGGCACAATGAGCAGTTCTTC. Protein product: CASSSGLAGHNEQFF.

The chain recombines TRBV28 with TRBJ1-5; D is possibly TRBD1 (5 bases). The V and J ends lost 6 bases and 2 bases respectively, with 8 bases between them. Germline assignment: CDR1 MDHEN and CDR2 SYDVKM. The CDR3 runs 13 residues. Here the CDR3 DNA reads TGTGCCAGCAGGACAGTCGGCAATCAGCCCCAGCATTTT. Protein: CASRTVGNQPQHF.

This chain connects TRBV12-3 or TRBV12-4 to TRBJ2-1; D ambiguous. The length of the CDR3 is 12 residues. V lost 8 bases and J lost 5, with 10 bases in between. CDR3 sequence reads: CASLAVNNEQFF. The CDR3 DNA sequence: TGTGCCAGCCTGGCCGTAAACAATGAGCAGTTCTTC.

The genes are TRBV7-9 and TRBJ2-1; 9 nucleotides align to TRBD1. The CDR3 is made up of 17 amino acids. CDR1 SEHNR and CDR2 FQNEAQ come from the germline V gene (reference sequence). After removal of 0 bases from V and 2 bases from J, the junction contained 5 bases not matched to a gene. This chain's CDR3 is CASSLAGQGSTYNEQFF. DNA for the CDR3: TGTGCCAGCAGCTTAGCCGGACAGGGGTCAACCTACAATGAGCAGTTCTTC.

This sequence joins TRBV24-1 and TRBJ2-1; D is possibly TRBD1 (5 bases). The germline V and J ends were trimmed by 1 base and 0 bases, with 9 bases remaining between them. The CDR3 loop spans 16 amino acids. Germline values: CDR1 KGHDR, CDR2 SFDVKD. Written as DNA, the CDR3 is TGTGCCACCAGTGATTTCGACAGAAGCTCCTACAATGAGCAGTTCTTC. It is translated as CATSDFDRSSYNEQFF.

The chain has TRBV11-3 and TRBJ2-1, with TRBD2 matching over 11 bases. The CDR3 loop spans 18 amino acids. Unmatched junction bases numbered 16, after V lost 5 bases and J lost 7 bases. Germline V lookup: CDR1 SGHNT, CDR2 YENEEA. CDR3 coding DNA: TGTGCCAGCAGCAATAGTAAACTAGCGGGAGCTAAGTGGAATGAGCAGTTCTTC. The encoded protein is CASSNSKLAGAKWNEQFF.

CDR3 in amino acids: CASSPLTGSQETQYF. Here the CDR3 DNA reads TGTGCCAGCAGCCCTCTAACAGGGTCCCAAGAGACCCAGTACTTC. The chain joins TRBV7-6 to TRBJ2-5; possible D gene TRBD1, 6 bases. The CDR3 sequence is 15 residues long. Per germline, CDR1 SGHVS and CDR2 FNYEAQ. Deletions cut 5 bases from V and 1 base from J, with 14 bases between.

This clone has more than one count but fewer than ten. V and J are TRBV28 and TRBJ1-2, with a possible D match to TRBD1 (5 bases). The CDR3 contains 13 residues. V dropped 8 bases and J dropped 1 base, with 11 bases sitting between them. Germline CDR1 and CDR2: MDHEN and SYDVKM. The CDR3 DNA reads TGTGCCAGCCTGGGAGGGGTTAACTATGGCTACACCTTC. Amino acid sequence: CASLGGVNYGYTF.

The V gene is TRBV19, the J gene TRBJ2-1; tentatively, D is TRBD1 (6 bases). V shed 5 bases and J shed 3 bases, with 11 bases lying between them. The length of the CDR3 is 14 residues. Germline CDR1 and CDR2: LNHDA and SQIVND (reference sequence). CDR3 amino acids: CASSEGESYNEQFF. As DNA, the CDR3 is TGTGCCAGTAGTGAGGGGGAGAGCTACAATGAGCAGTTCTTC. Using reference TRBV19 and TRBJ2-1 for the parts outside the CDR3, the full variable domain is DGGITQSPKYLFRKEGQNVTLSCEQNLNHDAMYWYRQDPGQGLRLIYYSQIVNDFQKGDIAEGYSVSREKKESFPLTVTSAQKNPTAFYLCASSEGESYNEQFFGPGTRLTVL.

The chain recombines TRBV7-9 with TRBJ1-4; weak D call: TRBD1 (5 bases). Trimming cost V 4 bases and J 0 bases, with 12 bases left between them. This CDR3 has 16 residues. Germline V CDR1 and CDR2: SEHNR, FQNEAQ (reference sequence). The DNA for the CDR3 is TGTGCCAGCAGCTACTTCACGGGGGCAACTAATGAAAAACTGTTTTTT. Protein sequence: CASSYFTGATNEKLFF.

This chain connects TRBV6-5 to TRBJ2-3, with a possible D match to TRBD1 (5 bases). Germline-derived CDR1 and CDR2 are MNHEY and SVGAGI. CDR3 length equals 13 residues. Trimming stripped 9 bases from V and 1 base from J, with 11 bases between. CDR3 DNA: TGTGCCAGTAGTACAGGCCGCACAGATACGCAGTATTTT. It is translated as CASSTGRTDTQYF.

This clone appeared a few times. The chain couples TRBV19 to TRBJ1-2; D not certain. Trimming removed 7 bases at V and 4 bases at J, with 19 bases between. Germline V gives CDR1 LNHDA, CDR2 SQIVND (reference sequence). The CDR3 contains 15 residues. As DNA, the CDR3 is TGTGCCAGTACCGGATACACCGGTAGGAGCTATGGCTACACCTTC. Translated: CASTGYTGRSYGYTF.

The chain is built from TRBV6-5 and TRBJ1-2, with 7 bases that match TRBD1. Germline loops: CDR1 MNHEY, CDR2 SVGAGI. V was pared by 0 bases and J by 4 bases, with 5 bases of the junction left unmatched. This CDR3 is 15 amino acids long. CDR3: CASSYSRQGGYGYTF. CDR3 DNA sequence: TGTGCCAGCAGTTACTCCCGGCAGGGGGGCTATGGCTACACCTTC.

This clone was picked up a small number of times. The chain uses TRBV18 and TRBJ1-5; D unresolved. The length of the CDR3 is 14 residues. Trimming left V 0 bases short and J 1 base short, with 4 bases between. Germline lookup yields CDR1 KGHSH and CDR2 LQKENI. CDR3 sequence: CASSPPGSNQPQHF. DNA of the CDR3: TGTGCCAGCTCACCACCGGGCAGCAATCAGCCCCAGCATTTT. The full variable domain, its missing parts supplied by reference TRBV18 and TRBJ1-5, is NAGVMQNPRHLVRRRGQEARLRCSPMKGHSHVYWYRQLPEEGLKFMVYLQKENIIDESGMPKERFSAEFPKEGPSILRIQQVVRGDSAAYFCASSPPGSNQPQHFGDGTRLSIL.

The rearrangement uses TRBV18 and TRBJ2-1; 7 bases map to TRBD2. The CDR3 spans 16 residues. Germline V CDR1 and CDR2: KGHSH, LQKENI. J lost 0 bases, V lost 5 bases, and 7 bases had no gene match. CDR3 sequence: CASSNPRGSSYNEQFF. The CDR3 DNA reads as TGTGCCAGCTCAAACCCTCGCGGGAGCTCCTACAATGAGCAGTTCTTC.